A single T cell receptor (beta chain) is shown here with its context. The record originates from a study of T cell responses to AZD1222 COVID-19 vaccine. Some clones are missing from TCRdb's copy, which holds only in-frame ones; the method was immunoSEQ multiplex PCR. The sample yields around 190,000 clones, approximately 92% seen once. Sequencing was performed on peripheral blood, taken on day 0 of AZD1222 vaccination. This clonotype was sampled from an adult in good health.

CDR3 loop: CASSGGQATYEQYF. DNA of the CDR3: TGTGCCAGCAGCGGGGGACAGGCCACCTACGAGCAGTACTTC. The chain carries TRBV5-4 and TRBJ2-7; 8 bases line up with TRBD1. CDR1 SGHNT and CDR2 YYREEE come from the germline V gene (reference sequence). V lost 4 bases to trimming and J lost 2 bases; unmatched junction nucleotides: 5. This CDR3 is 14 amino acids long.